This TCR beta chain is from a study of brain T cells in children with intractable seizures. Per germline, CDR1 ENHRY and CDR2 SYGVKD. The CDR3 spans 14 residues. V was cut by 10 bases and J by 4 bases, with 17 bases left in between. Generated by immunoSEQ multiplex PCR, the TCRdb table keeps only in-frame clones and is missing some. Here the sample spans approximately 110,000 clones, 85% to 95% being singletons. V is TRBV10-3 and J is TRBJ1-5; possible D gene TRBD1, 6 bases. This sequence originates from a boy in the first two years of life with hemimegalencephaly and intractable seizures. Here the sequenced sample was peripheral blood, taken at surgery. CDR3 protein: CATGGGKSNQPQHF. In nucleotides, the CDR3 is TGTGCCACCGGGGGCGGGAAATCTAATCAGCCCCAGCATTTT.